This TCR beta chain was identified during a study of control samples from healthy donors and cancer patients. Germline V CDR1 and CDR2: GTSNPN, SVGIG (reference sequence). Between the trimmed V and J ends, which lost 4 bases and 1 base, there was a span of 13 bases. The CDR3 loop spans 14 amino acids. In its sample, this clone ranks as medium-sized (0.01 to 0.1%). Profiling relied on immunoSEQ multiplex PCR, and the TCRdb table lists in-frame clones only, not all of them. There are 130,000 or so clones in the sample; around 87% occur only once, and around 10% lies in the top ten. Material for sequencing was blood. J is TRBJ1-1 and V is TRBV30; D is uncertain. This clonotype was sampled from a man aged 30 to 39 in good health. The CDR3 DNA is TGTGCCTGGACTAACTATTTACCGAACACTGAAGCTTTCTTT. It specifies CAWTNYLPNTEAFF.